This TCR beta chain was documented in a study of cytomegalovirus exposure and HLA in healthy donors. The PCR made use of 60 Vbeta and 13 Jbeta primers. The assay was immunoSEQ multiplex PCR, and TCRdb's table has in-frame clones only and misses some. The table has under 50,000 clones, under 75% seen once. The CDR3 is 16 residues long. V shed 4 bases, J shed 1 base, and the junction held 3 bases outside the gene matches. Germline V gene sequence: CDR1 SGHRS, CDR2 YFSETQ. Study-wide results and caveats: Common viral pathogens seemed, in a later analysis, to connect with several of the most significant clusters. Later analysis demonstrated an association between a missense DCLRE1C variant and TCR beta V- and J-gene trimming.

Comments on this clone: Its antigen is not known.

The receptor comes from a man in his thirties or forties in good health and CMV-seronegative. The chain joins TRBV5-1 to TRBJ2-3; 13 nucleotides match TRBD2. The material sequenced was PBMCs. CDR3 loop: CASSVGLAGGTDTQYF. The CDR3 DNA reads as TGCGCCAGCAGCGTTGGACTAGCGGGAGGCACAGATACGCAGTATTTT. The complete variable domain, with remaining parts taken from reference TRBV5-1 and TRBJ2-3, reads KAGVTQTPRYLIKTRGQQVTLSCSPISGHRSVSWYQQTPGQGLQFLFEYFSETQRNKGNFPGRFSGRQFSNSRSEMNVSTLELGDSALYLCASSVGLAGGTDTQYFGPGTRLTVL.